The 10 T cell receptor beta chains given below trace back to one sample, sequenced in a study of T cells in localized non-small cell lung cancer (dated by TCRdb to 2018 to 2020). The method behind the library was the immunoSEQ multiplex PCR assay. The clones in this table, taken by TCRdb from immuneACCESS, are in-frame only. Not every clone is retained; where verified, under half of the shortfall comes from an unresolved V gene, and the cause of the rest is unknown. The sample contains roughly 58,000 clones, roughly four fifths of them found a single time. The top ten clones comprise under 5% of the sample. The specimen comprised PBMCs, sampled before any cancer treatment. All receptors come from a man between 40 and 70 years old with stage II lung adenocarcinoma.

This chain uses TRBV7-2 with TRBJ2-7, with TRBD2 matching over 8 bases. Per germline, CDR1 SGHTA and CDR2 FQGNSA. The CDR3 extends over 16 amino acids. The V gene end was trimmed by 1 base and the J gene end by 0 bases; junction bases not matched to a gene: 5. Written as DNA, the CDR3 is TGTGCCAGCAGCTTAGATAGCGGGGCAAGCTCCTACGAGCAGTACTTC. This gives the protein CASSLDSGASSYEQYF.

The chain combines TRBV25-1 with TRBJ2-1; TRBD1 matches at 9 bases. V gave up 5 bases and J gave up 7 bases; unmatched junction bases: 6. The CDR3 runs to 14 residues. From germline, CDR1 is MGHDK and CDR2 SYGVNS. CDR3 DNA: TGTGCCAGCAGTAACCAAGGACAGGGGAATGAGCAGTTCTTC. Translated, it gives CASSNQGQGNEQFF.

Of note for this clone: The same CDR3 arises from other DNA sequences in this sample as well. This chain connects TRBV5-1 to TRBJ2-2; perhaps TRBD1 as D (6 bases). V gave up 2 bases and J gave up 0 bases, with 8 bases separating them. The CDR3 runs to 15 residues. CDR1 SGHRS and CDR2 YFSETQ come from the germline V gene. As DNA, the CDR3 is TGCGCCAGCAGCTTACAGGGATCGAACACCGGGGAGCTGTTTTTT. Protein product: CASSLQGSNTGELFF.

The genes are TRBV10-1 and TRBJ2-4; D might be TRBD1 (5 bases). Per germline, CDR1 WNHNN and CDR2 SYGVQD (reference sequence). Trimming left V 2 bases short and J 0 bases short, with 26 bases between. The CDR3 is 21 residues long. The CDR3 nucleotides are TGCGCCAGCAGTGAGCCTCAACAGGACCCGAACCCGTATGCAGCCAAAAACATTCAGTACTTC. It codes for CASSEPQQDPNPYAAKNIQYF.

The gene calls are TRBV19 and TRBJ2-5, with D possibly being TRBD2 (7 bases). From germline, CDR1 is LNHDA and CDR2 SQIVND (reference sequence). The V end was cut by 1 base, the J end by 2 bases, with 14 bases between. The CDR3 covers 16 residues. DNA for the CDR3: TGTGCCAGTAGTATAGGTGCCGGGGGGCGGCAAGAGACCCAGTACTTC. As protein: CASSIGAGGRQETQYF.

The chain carries TRBV7-2 and TRBJ1-2; 7 bases match TRBD1. The germline gives CDR1 SGHTA, CDR2 FQGNSA. V lost 1 base and J lost 2; bases outside the gene matches: 4. There are 15 residues in the CDR3. DNA of the CDR3: TGTGCCAGCAGCTTAGTTCTGACAGGGAACTATGGCTACACCTTC. Translation: CASSLVLTGNYGYTF. The entire variable domain, with the rest obtained from reference TRBV7-2 and TRBJ1-2, is as follows: GAGVSQSPSNKVTEKGKDVELRCDPISGHTALYWYRQSLGQGLEFLIYFQGNSAPDKSGLPSDRFSAERTGGSVSTLTIQRTQQEDSAVYLCASSLVLTGNYGYTFGSGTRLTVV.

Here the CDR3 reads CASSPTEAGLSTDTQYF. DNA for the CDR3: TGTGCCAGCAGCCCGACTGAAGCGGGACTAAGCACAGATACGCAGTATTTT. This chain links TRBV7-9 with TRBJ2-3, with 7 bases that match TRBD2. Germline trimming cut 5 bases from V and 0 bases from J; bases unmatched to any gene: 11. CDR3 length equals 17 residues. CDR1 and CDR2 (germline): SEHNR, FQNEAQ (reference sequence). Combining the CDR3 with reference TRBV7-9 and TRBJ2-3 gives the whole variable domain DTGVSQNPRHKITKRGQNVTFRCDPISEHNRLYWYRQTLGQGPEFLTYFQNEAQLEKSRLLSDRFSAERPKGSFSTLEIQRTEQGDSAMYLCASSPTEAGLSTDTQYFGPGTRLTVL.

This chain links TRBV4-1 with TRBJ2-2; tentative D call: TRBD1 (6 bases). The V end lost 1 base, the J end lost 0 bases, and 9 bases lay between the germline ends. Germline values: CDR1 MGHRA, CDR2 YSYEKL. This CDR3 has 16 amino acids. The CDR3 DNA reads TGCGCCAGCAGCCAAGCAGGGGCCGCGAACACCGGGGAGCTGTTTTTT. The encoded protein is CASSQAGAANTGELFF.

Comment on this clone: Other DNA sequences of this sample code for an identical CDR3. The V and J genes are TRBV30 and TRBJ1-3; D gene ambiguous. The CDR3 is made up of 12 amino acids. Germline V gene data show CDR1 as GTSNPN and CDR2 as SVGIG (reference sequence). The V gene lost 3 bases and the J gene lost 4 bases, with 7 bases spanning the gap. The CDR3 spells CAWRGLGNTIYF. In DNA form, the CDR3 reads TGTGCCTGGAGGGGCCTCGGAAACACCATATATTTT.

The genes are TRBV7-3 and TRBJ2-1; TRBD2 matches at 14 bases. V gave up 0 bases and J gave up 5 bases; unmatched junction bases: 3. The CDR3 extends over 17 amino acids. Per germline, CDR1 SGHTA and CDR2 FQGTGA. The chain's CDR3 is CASSLTGLAGANNEQFF. Here the CDR3 DNA reads TGTGCCAGCAGCTTAACGGGACTAGCGGGGGCCAACAATGAGCAGTTCTTC.